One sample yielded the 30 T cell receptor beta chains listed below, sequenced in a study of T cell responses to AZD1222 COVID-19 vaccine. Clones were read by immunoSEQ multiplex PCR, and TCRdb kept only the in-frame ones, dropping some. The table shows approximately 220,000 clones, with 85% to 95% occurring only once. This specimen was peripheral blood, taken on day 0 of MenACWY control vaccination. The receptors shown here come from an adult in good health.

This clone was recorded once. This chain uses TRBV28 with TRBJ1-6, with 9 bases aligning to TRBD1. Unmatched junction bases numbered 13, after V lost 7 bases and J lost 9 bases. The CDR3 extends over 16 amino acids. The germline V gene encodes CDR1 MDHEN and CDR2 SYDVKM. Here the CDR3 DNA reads TGTGCCAGCACCCGGACAGGGGTCCCCTTGGGTTCACCCCTCCACTTT. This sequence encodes CASTRTGVPLGSPLHF.

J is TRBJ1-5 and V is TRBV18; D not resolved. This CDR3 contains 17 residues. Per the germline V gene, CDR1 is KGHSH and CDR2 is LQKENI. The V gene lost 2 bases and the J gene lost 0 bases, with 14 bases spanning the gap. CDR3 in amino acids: CASSPGRAVYSNQPQHF. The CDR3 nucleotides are TGTGCCAGCTCACCAGGTCGGGCAGTTTATAGCAATCAGCCCCAGCATTTT.

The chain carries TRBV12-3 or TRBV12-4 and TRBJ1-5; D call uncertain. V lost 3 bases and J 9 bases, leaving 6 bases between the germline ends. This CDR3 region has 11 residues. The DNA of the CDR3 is TGTGCCAGCAGTTTGAGTGGGCCCCAGCATTTT. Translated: CASSLSGPQHF.

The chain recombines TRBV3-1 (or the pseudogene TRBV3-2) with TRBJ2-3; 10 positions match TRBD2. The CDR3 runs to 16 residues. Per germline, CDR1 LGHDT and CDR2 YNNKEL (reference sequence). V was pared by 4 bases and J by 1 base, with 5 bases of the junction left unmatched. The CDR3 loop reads CASSPKGLAGTDTQYF. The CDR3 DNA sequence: TGTGCCAGCAGCCCGAAAGGACTAGCGGGCACAGATACGCAGTATTTT.

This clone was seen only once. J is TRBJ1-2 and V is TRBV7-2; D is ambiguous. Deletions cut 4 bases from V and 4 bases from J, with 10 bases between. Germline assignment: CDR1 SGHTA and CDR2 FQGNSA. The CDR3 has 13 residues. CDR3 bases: TGTGCCAGCAGCTCCGGGCCGGGCTATGGCTACACCTTC. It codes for CASSSGPGYGYTF.

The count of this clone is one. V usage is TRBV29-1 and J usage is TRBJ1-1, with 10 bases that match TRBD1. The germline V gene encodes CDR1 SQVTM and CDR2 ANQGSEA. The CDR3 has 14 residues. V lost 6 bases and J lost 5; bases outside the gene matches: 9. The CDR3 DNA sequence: TGCAGCGTAGTGGACAGGGGGGCATCGACTGAAGCTTTCTTT. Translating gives CSVVDRGASTEAFF.

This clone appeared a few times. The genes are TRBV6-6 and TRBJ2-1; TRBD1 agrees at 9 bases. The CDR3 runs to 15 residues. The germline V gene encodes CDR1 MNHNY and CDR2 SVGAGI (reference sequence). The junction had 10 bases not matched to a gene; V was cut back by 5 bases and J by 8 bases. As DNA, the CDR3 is TGTGCCAGCAGTCCAAGGGACAGGGTTGAACATGAGCAGTTCTTC. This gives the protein CASSPRDRVEHEQFF.

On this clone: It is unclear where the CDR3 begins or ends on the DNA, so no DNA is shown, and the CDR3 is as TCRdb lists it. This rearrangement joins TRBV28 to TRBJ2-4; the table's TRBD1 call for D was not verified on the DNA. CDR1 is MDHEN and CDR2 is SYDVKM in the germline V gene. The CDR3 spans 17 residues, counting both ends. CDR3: CASSSTFGPGGKNIQYF.

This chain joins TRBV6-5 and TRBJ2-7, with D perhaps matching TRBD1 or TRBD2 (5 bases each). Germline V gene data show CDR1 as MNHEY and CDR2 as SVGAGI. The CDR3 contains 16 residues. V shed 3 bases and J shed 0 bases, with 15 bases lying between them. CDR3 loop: CASSYRDGASSYEQYF. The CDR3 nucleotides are TGTGCCAGCAGTTATCGGGACGGGGCCAGCTCCTACGAGCAGTACTTC.

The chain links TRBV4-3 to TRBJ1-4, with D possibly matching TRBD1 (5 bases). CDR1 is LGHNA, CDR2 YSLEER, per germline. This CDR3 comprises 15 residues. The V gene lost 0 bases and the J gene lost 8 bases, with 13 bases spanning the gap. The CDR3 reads CASSQDNAGNEKLFF. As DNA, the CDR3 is TGCGCCAGCAGCCAAGATAATGCAGGGAACGAAAAACTGTTTTTT.

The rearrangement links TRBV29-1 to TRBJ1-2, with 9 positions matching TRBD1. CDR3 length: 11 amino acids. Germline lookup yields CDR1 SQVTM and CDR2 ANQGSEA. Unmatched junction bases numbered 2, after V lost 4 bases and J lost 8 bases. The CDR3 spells CSVGTGEGYTF. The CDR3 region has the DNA TGCAGCGTTGGGACAGGGGAAGGCTACACCTTC.

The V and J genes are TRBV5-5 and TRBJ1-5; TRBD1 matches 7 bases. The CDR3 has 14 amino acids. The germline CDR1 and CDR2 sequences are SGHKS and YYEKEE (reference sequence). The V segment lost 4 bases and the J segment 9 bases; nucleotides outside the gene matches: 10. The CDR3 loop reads CASSGRQGRTPQHF. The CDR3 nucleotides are TGTGCCAGCAGCGGGCGACAGGGTCGGACGCCCCAGCATTTT.

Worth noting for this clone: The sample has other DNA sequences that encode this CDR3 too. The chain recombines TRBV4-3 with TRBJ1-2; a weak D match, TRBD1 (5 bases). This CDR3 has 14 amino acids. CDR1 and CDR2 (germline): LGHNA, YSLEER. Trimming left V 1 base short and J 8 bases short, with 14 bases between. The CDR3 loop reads CASSQVWGTGGYTF. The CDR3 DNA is TGCGCCAGCAGCCAAGTATGGGGGACGGGGGGCTACACCTTC.

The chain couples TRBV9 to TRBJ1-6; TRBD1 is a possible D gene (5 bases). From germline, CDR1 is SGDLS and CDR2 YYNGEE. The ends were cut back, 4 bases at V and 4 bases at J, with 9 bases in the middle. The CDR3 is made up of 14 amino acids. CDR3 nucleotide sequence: TGTGCCAGCAGCCCAGGGCCATATAATTCACCCCTCCACTTT. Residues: CASSPGPYNSPLHF.

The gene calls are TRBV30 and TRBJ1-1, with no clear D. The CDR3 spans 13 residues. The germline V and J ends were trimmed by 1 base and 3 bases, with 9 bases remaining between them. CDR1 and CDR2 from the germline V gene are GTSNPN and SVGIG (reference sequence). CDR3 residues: CAWSGGLHTEAFF. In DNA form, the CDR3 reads TGTGCCTGGAGTGGAGGGCTCCACACTGAAGCTTTCTTT.

The CDR3 is CASSPPTPGLAGGPTGELFF. The CDR3 coding sequence is TGCGCCAGCAGCCCACCCACCCCGGGACTAGCGGGGGGGCCCACCGGGGAGCTGTTTTTT. This chain connects TRBV5-1 to TRBJ2-2, with 16 bases that match TRBD2. V lost 4 bases to trimming and J lost 4 bases; unmatched junction nucleotides: 13. CDR1 is SGHRS, CDR2 YFSETQ, per germline. The CDR3 covers 20 residues.

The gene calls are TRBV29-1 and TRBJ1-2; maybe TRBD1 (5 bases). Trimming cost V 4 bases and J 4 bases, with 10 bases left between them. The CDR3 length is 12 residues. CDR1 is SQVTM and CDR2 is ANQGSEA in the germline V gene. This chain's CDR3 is CSVGGGVYGYTF. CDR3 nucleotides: TGCAGCGTTGGTGGGGGAGTCTATGGCTACACCTTC.

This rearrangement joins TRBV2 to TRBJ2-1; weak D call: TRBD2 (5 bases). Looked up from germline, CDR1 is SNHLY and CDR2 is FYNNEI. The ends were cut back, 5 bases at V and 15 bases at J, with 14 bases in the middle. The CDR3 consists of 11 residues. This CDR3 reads CASSWETDGFF. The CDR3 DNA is TGTGCCAGCAGTTGGGAGACTGATGGGTTCTTC.

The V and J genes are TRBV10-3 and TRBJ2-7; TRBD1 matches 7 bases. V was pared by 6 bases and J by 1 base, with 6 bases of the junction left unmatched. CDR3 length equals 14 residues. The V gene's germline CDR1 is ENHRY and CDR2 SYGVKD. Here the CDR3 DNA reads TGTGCCATCAGGAGACAGGGAGAATCCTACGAGCAGTACTTC. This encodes CAIRRQGESYEQYF.

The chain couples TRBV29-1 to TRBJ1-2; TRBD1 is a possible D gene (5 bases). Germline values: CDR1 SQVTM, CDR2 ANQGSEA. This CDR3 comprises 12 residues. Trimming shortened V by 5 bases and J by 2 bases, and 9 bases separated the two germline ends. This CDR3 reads CSVRRQNYGYTF. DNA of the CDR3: TGCAGCGTTCGACGACAGAACTATGGCTACACCTTC.

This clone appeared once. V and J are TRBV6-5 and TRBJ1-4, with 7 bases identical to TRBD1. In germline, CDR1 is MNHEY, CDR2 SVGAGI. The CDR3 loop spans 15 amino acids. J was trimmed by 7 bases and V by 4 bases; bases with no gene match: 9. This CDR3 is CASSFEGGVGEKLFF. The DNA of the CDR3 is TGTGCCAGCAGTTTCGAAGGGGGCGTAGGTGAAAAACTGTTTTTT.

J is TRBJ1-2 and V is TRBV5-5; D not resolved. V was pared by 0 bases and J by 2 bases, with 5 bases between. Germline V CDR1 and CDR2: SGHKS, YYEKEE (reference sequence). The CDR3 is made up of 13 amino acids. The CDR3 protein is CASSLVENYGYTF. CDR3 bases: TGTGCCAGCAGCTTGGTCGAGAACTATGGCTACACCTTC.

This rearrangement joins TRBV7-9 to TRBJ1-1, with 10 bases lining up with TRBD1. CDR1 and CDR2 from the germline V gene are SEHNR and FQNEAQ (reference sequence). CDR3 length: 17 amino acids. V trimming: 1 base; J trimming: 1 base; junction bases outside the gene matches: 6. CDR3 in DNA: TGTGCCAGCAGCTTAGAGGGGGGACAGGGGTCGAACACTGAAGCTTTCTTT. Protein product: CASSLEGGQGSNTEAFF.

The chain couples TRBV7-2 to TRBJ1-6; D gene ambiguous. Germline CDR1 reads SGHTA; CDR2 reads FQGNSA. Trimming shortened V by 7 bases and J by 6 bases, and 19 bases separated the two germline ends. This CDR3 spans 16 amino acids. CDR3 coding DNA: TGTGCCAGCAACAAACAAGCGTCTGTTAGTAATTCACCCCTCCACTTT. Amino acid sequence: CASNKQASVSNSPLHF.

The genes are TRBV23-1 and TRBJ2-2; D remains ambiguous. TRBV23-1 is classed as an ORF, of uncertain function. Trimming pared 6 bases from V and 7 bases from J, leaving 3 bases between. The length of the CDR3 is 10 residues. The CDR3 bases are TGCGCCAGCAGGAACGGGGAGCTGTTTTTT. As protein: CASRNGELFF.

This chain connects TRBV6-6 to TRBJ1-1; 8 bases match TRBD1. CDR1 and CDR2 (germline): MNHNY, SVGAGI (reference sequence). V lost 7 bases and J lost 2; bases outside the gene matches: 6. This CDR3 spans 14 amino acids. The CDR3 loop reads CASISGGPNTEAFF. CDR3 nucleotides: TGTGCCAGCATTTCAGGGGGCCCTAACACTGAAGCTTTCTTT.

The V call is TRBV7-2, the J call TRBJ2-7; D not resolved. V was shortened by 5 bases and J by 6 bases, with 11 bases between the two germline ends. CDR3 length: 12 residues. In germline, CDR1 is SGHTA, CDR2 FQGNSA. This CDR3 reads CASSPFLGEQYF. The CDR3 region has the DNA TGTGCCAGCAGCCCATTCCTAGGCGAGCAGTACTTC.

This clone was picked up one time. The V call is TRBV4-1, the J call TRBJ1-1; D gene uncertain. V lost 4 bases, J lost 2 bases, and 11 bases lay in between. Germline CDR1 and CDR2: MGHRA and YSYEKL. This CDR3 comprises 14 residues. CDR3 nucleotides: TGCGCCAGCAGCCTACCACTCGGAAACACTGAAGCTTTCTTT. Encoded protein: CASSLPLGNTEAFF.

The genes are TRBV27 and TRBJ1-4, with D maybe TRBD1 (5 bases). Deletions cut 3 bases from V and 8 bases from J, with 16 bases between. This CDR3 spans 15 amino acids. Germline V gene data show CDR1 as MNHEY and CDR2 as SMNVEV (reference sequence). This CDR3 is CASSFAGLRKEKLFF. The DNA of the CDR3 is TGTGCCAGCAGTTTTGCAGGGCTGAGGAAGGAAAAACTGTTTTTT.

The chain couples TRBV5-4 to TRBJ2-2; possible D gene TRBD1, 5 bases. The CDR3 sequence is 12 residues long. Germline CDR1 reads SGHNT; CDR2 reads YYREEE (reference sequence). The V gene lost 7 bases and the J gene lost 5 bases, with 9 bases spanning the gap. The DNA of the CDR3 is TGTGCCAGCTTAGGGGTGACCGGGGAGCTGTTTTTT. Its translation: CASLGVTGELFF.